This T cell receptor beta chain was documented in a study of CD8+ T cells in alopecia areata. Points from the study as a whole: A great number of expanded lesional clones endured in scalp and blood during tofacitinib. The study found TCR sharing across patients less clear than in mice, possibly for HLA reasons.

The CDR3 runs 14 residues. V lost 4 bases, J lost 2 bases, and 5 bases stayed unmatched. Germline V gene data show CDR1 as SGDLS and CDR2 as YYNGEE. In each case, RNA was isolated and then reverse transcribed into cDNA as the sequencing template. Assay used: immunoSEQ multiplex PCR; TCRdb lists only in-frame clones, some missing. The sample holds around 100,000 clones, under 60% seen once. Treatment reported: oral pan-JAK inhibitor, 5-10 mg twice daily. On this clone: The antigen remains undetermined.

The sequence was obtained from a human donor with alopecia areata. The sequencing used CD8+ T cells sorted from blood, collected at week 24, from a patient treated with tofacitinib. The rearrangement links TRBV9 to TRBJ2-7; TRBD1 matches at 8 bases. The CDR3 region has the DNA TGTGCCAGCAGCTTCCGGGACAGGACCTACGAGCAGTACTTC. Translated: CASSFRDRTYEQYF.